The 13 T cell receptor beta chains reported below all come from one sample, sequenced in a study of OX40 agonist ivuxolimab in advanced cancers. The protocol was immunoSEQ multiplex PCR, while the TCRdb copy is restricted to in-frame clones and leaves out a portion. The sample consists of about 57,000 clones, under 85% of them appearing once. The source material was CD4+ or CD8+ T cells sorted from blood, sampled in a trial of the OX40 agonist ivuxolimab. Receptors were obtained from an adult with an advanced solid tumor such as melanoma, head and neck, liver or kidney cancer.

The DNA for the CDR3 is TGTGCCAGCAGCTTATTAGGAGGGGAGACCCAGTACTTC. Its translation: CASSLLGGETQYF. The chain carries TRBV11-1 and TRBJ2-5, with D perhaps matching TRBD2 (6 bases). V gave up 2 bases and J gave up 5 bases, with 9 bases separating them. CDR3 length: 13 amino acids. CDR1 is SGHAT and CDR2 is FQDESV in the germline V gene (reference sequence).

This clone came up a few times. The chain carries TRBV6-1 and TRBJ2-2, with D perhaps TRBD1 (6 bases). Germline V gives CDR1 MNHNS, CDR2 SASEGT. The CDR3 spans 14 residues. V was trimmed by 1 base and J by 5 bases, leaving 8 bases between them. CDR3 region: CASSEGTATGELFF. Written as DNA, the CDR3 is TGTGCCAGCAGTGAAGGGACAGCTACCGGGGAGCTGTTTTTT.

The CDR3 coding sequence is TGTGCCAGCAGGGAACTAGCAACCTCCTACAATGAGCAGTTCTTC. Residues: CASRELATSYNEQFF. This rearrangement joins TRBV5-4 to TRBJ2-1, with D possibly matching TRBD2 (6 bases). Germline V gene sequence: CDR1 SGHNT, CDR2 YYREEE (reference sequence). Trimming removed 5 bases at V and 0 bases at J, with 12 bases between. The CDR3 spans 15 residues.

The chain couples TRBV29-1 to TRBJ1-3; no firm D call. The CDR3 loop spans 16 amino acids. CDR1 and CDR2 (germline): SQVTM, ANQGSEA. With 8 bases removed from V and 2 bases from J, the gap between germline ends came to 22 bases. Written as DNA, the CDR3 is TGCAGCCAAAAAAAACTGCGGATCACTACTGGAAACACCATATATTTT. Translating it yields CSQKKLRITTGNTIYF.

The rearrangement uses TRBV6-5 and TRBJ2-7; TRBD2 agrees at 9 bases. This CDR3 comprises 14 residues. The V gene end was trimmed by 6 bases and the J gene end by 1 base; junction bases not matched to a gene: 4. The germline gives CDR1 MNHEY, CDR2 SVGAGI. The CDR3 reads CASRQTSGSYEQYF. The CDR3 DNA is TGTGCCAGCAGACAGACTAGCGGTTCCTACGAGCAGTACTTC.

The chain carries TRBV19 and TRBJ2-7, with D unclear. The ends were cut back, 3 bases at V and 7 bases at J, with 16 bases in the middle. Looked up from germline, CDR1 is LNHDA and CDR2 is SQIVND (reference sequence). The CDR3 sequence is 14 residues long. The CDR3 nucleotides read TGTGCCAGTAGTATCCCAGGTCCTCCCCGAGAGCAGTACTTC. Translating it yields CASSIPGPPREQYF.

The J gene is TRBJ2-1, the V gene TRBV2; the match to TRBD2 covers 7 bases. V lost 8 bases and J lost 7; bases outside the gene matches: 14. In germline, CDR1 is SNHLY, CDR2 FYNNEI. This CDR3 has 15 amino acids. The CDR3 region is CASSEGPAGVNEQFF. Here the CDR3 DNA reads TGTGCCAGCTCCGAGGGGCCGGCGGGAGTGAATGAGCAGTTCTTC.

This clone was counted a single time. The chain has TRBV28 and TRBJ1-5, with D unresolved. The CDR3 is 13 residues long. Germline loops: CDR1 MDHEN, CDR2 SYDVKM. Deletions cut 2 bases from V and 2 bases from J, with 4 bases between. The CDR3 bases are TGTGCCAGCAGTTTAACAGGCAATCAGCCCCAGCATTTT. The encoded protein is CASSLTGNQPQHF.

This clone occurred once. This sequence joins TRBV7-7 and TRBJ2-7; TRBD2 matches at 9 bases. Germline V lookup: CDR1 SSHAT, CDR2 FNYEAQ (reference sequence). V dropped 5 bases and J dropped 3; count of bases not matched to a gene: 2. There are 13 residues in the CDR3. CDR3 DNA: TGTGCCAGCAGCCCGACTAGCGGCTACGAGCAGTACTTC. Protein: CASSPTSGYEQYF.

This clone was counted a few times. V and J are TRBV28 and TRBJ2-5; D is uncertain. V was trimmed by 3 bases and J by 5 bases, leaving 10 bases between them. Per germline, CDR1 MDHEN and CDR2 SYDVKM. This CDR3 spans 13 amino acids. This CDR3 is CASSLWESETQYF. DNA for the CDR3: TGTGCCAGCAGTTTGTGGGAATCGGAGACCCAGTACTTC. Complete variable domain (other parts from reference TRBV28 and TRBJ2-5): DVKVTQSSRYLVKRTGEKVFLECVQDMDHENMFWYRQDPGLGLRLIYFSYDVKMKEKGDIPEGYSVSREKKERFSLILESASTNQTSMYLCASSLWESETQYFGPGTRLLVL.

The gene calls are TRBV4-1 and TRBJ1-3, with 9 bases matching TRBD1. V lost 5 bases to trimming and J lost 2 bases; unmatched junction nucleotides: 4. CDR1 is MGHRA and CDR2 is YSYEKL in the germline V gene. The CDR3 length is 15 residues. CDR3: CASSDRGLAGNTIYF. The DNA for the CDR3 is TGCGCCAGCAGCGACAGGGGGTTGGCTGGAAACACCATATATTTT.

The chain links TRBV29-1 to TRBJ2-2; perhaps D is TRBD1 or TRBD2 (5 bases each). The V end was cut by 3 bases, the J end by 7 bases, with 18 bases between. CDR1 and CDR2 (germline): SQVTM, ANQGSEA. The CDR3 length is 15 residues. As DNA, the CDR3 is TGCAGCGTTGACGGGGACCCCCTATCGGGCGGGGAGCTGTTTTTT. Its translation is CSVDGDPLSGGELFF.

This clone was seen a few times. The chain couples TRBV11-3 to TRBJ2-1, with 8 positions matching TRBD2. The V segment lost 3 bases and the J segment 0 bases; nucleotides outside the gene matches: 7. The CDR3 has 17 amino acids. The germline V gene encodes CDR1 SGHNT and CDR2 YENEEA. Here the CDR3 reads CASSLNGAGASYNEQFF. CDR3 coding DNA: TGTGCCAGCAGCTTGAATGGAGCGGGGGCCTCCTACAATGAGCAGTTCTTC. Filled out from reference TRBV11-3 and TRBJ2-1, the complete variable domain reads EAGVVQSPRYKIIEKKQPVAFWCNPISGHNTLYWYLQNLGQGPELLIRYENEEAVDDSQLPKDRFSAERLKGVDSTLKIQPAELGDSAVYLCASSLNGAGASYNEQFFGPGTRLTVL.